This passage covers 23 T cell receptor beta chains from one sample sequenced in a study of PD-1 blockade in classical Hodgkin lymphoma. TCRdb's copy holds only in-frame clones and misses some; the assay was immunoSEQ multiplex PCR. The table includes about 97,000 clones, about 89% detected once. Relapse was seen in all patients after autologous stem cell transplantation, and brentuximab vedotin exposure was variable. This sample comprised peripheral blood mononuclear cells (PBMCs), obtained before the second cycle of nivolumab. The receptors were sampled from a human donor with classical Hodgkin lymphoma.

J is TRBJ2-7 and V is TRBV27; tentatively, D is TRBD2 (6 bases). Per germline, CDR1 MNHEY and CDR2 SMNVEV (reference sequence). This CDR3 has 20 residues. Trimming cost V 2 bases and J 1 base, with 27 bases left between them. CDR3 DNA: TGTGCCAGCAGTTTAACGAGTTCTGGTCCCTCCAGGCGGGGTTCCTACGAGCAGTACTTC. It yields the protein CASSLTSSGPSRRGSYEQYF.

This clone came up many times. This sample also contains other DNA sequences that code for the same CDR3. The rearrangement uses TRBV18 and TRBJ1-5; no clear D gene. Trimming cost V 6 bases and J 0 bases, with 12 bases left between them. Germline CDR1 reads KGHSH; CDR2 reads LQKENI. This CDR3 contains 15 residues. CDR3 DNA: TGTGCCAGCTCCCCGCGGACGGATAGCAATCAGCCCCAGCATTTT. It codes for CASSPRTDSNQPQHF.

The chain links TRBV7-8 to TRBJ1-1, with a weak D call TRBD1 (6 bases). The length of the CDR3 is 17 residues. CDR1 and CDR2 from the germline V gene are SGHVS and FQNEAQ. V was trimmed by 2 bases and J by 2 bases, leaving 18 bases between them. CDR3 sequence: CASSLFLRGRGNTEAFF. For the CDR3, the DNA is TGTGCCAGCAGCTTATTCTTACGGGGGCGGGGAAACACTGAAGCTTTCTTT.

The chain uses TRBV27 and TRBJ1-1, with D possibly being TRBD1 (5 bases). The germline CDR1 and CDR2 sequences are MNHEY and SMNVEV (reference sequence). The CDR3 runs 16 residues. Trimming removed 1 base at V and 4 bases at J, with 16 bases between. Here the CDR3 reads CASSLFFRGMGTEAFF. DNA for the CDR3: TGTGCCAGCAGTTTATTTTTTCGGGGGATGGGCACTGAAGCTTTCTTT.

The chain is built from TRBV10-3 and TRBJ2-3; 12 nucleotides line up with TRBD2. This CDR3 spans 15 amino acids. V shed 10 bases and J 6 bases; nucleotides not matched to a gene: 11. In germline, CDR1 is ENHRY, CDR2 SYGVKD. The CDR3 sequence is CASRSSGGASDTQYF. The DNA of the CDR3 is TGTGCCAGCCGCTCTAGCGGGGGGGCCTCGGATACGCAGTATTTT.

The chain uses TRBV7-9 and TRBJ1-1; tentative D call: TRBD1 (6 bases). This CDR3 comprises 16 residues. V lost 5 bases to trimming and J lost 3 bases, with 19 bases between them. CDR1 and CDR2 (germline): SEHNR, FQNEAQ (reference sequence). CDR3 bases: TGTGCCAGCAGCGTGGGGAGGGGAGGGGGGTACACTGAAGCTTTCTTT. Amino acid sequence: CASSVGRGGGYTEAFF.

The chain joins TRBV19 to TRBJ2-3, with 8 bases fitting TRBD2. Looked up from germline, CDR1 is LNHDA and CDR2 is SQIVND (reference sequence). The CDR3 contains 15 residues. J lost 3 bases, V lost 5 bases, and 7 bases had no gene match. Written as DNA, the CDR3 is TGTGCCAGTAGTCCAAGCGGGGGTGGAACAGATACGCAGTATTTT. Its protein is CASSPSGGGTDTQYF.

This rearrangement joins TRBV30 to TRBJ1-2; D gene uncertain. CDR1 and CDR2 (germline): GTSNPN, SVGIG (reference sequence). V was trimmed by 3 bases and J by 2 bases, leaving 4 bases between them. The CDR3 has 11 amino acids. As DNA, the CDR3 is TGTGCCTGGAGGGGAAACTATGGCTACACCTTC. This sequence encodes CAWRGNYGYTF.

The rearrangement uses TRBV6-5 and TRBJ2-3, with D perhaps TRBD1 (5 bases). V was pared by 5 bases and J by 11 bases, with 14 bases between. Looked up from germline, CDR1 is MNHEY and CDR2 is SVGAGI. The CDR3 runs to 12 residues. CDR3 amino acids: CASSTQGQKQYF. The DNA for the CDR3 is TGTGCCAGCAGTACCCAGGGCCAAAAGCAGTATTTT.

The V call is TRBV5-1, the J call TRBJ1-1, with D uncertain. The CDR3 sequence is 13 residues long. Trimming stripped 5 bases from V and 2 bases from J, with 10 bases between. Germline V CDR1 and CDR2: SGHRS, YFSETQ. In nucleotides, the CDR3 is TGCGCCAGCAGAGGGAGGGCCAACACTGAAGCTTTCTTT. Its translation is CASRGRANTEAFF. Full variable domain (rest looked up from reference TRBV5-1 and TRBJ1-1): KAGVTQTPRYLIKTRGQQVTLSCSPISGHRSVSWYQQTPGQGLQFLFEYFSETQRNKGNFPGRFSGRQFSNSRSEMNVSTLELGDSALYLCASRGRANTEAFFGQGTRLTVV.

The chain links TRBV29-1 to TRBJ1-1; a weak D match, TRBD1 (6 bases). Trimming pared 3 bases from V and 4 bases from J, leaving 12 bases between. From germline, CDR1 is SQVTM and CDR2 ANQGSEA. The CDR3 runs to 13 residues. The CDR3 protein is CSVDWSGATEAFF. CDR3 bases: TGCAGCGTTGATTGGTCAGGGGCCACTGAAGCTTTCTTT.

This chain links TRBV29-1 with TRBJ1-3, with a tentative D call TRBD1 (5 bases). The CDR3 has 14 residues. Trimming took off 3 bases at V and 0 bases at J, with 9 bases between the two ends. Germline V gene sequence: CDR1 SQVTM, CDR2 ANQGSEA. The CDR3 region has the DNA TGCAGCGTTGAGTCAGGGATCTCTGGAAACACCATATATTTT. Protein: CSVESGISGNTIYF. Supplemented by reference TRBV29-1 and TRBJ1-3, the full variable domain reads SAVISQKPSRDICQRGTSLTIQCQVDSQVTMMFWYRQQPGQSLTLIATANQGSEATYESGFVIDKFPISRPNLTFSTLTVSNMSPEDSSIYLCSVESGISGNTIYFGEGSWLTVV.

This clone occurred once. The J gene is TRBJ1-2, the V gene TRBV19, with unresolved D. This CDR3 contains 14 residues. Per the germline V gene, CDR1 is LNHDA and CDR2 is SQIVND (reference sequence). Between the trimmed V and J ends, which lost 4 bases and 0 bases, there was a span of 9 bases. CDR3 loop: CASSTLGSNYGYTF. In DNA form, the CDR3 reads TGTGCCAGTAGTACGCTCGGGTCTAACTATGGCTACACCTTC.

The chain uses TRBV6-7 and TRBJ2-3; TRBD1 aligns across 7 bases. TRBV6-7 is an ORF; its function is uncertain. This CDR3 comprises 16 residues. The J segment lost 1 base and the V segment lost 2 bases, leaving 6 bases of the junction unmatched. In nucleotides, the CDR3 is TGTGCCAGCAGTTACGTGACAGGGACCGGCACAGATACGCAGTATTTT. This gives the protein CASSYVTGTGTDTQYF.

This clone was picked up one time. The chain uses TRBV7-9 and TRBJ1-4; perhaps TRBD1 as D (6 bases). The V end was cut by 1 base, the J end by 6 bases, with 21 bases between. Germline-derived CDR1 and CDR2 are SEHNR and FQNEAQ (reference sequence). The CDR3 spans 18 residues. As DNA, the CDR3 is TGTGCCAGCAGCTTAGAAGAGGGTGCCCACAGGGTTTATGAAAAACTGTTTTTT. Amino acids: CASSLEEGAHRVYEKLFF.

This clone has just one count. The rearrangement links TRBV19 to TRBJ2-7; 11 positions agree with TRBD1. In germline, CDR1 is LNHDA, CDR2 SQIVND (reference sequence). The CDR3 contains 18 residues. The V segment lost 5 bases and the J segment 2 bases; nucleotides outside the gene matches: 14. The CDR3 here is CASSGALAGQGAPYEQYF. In DNA, the CDR3 is TGTGCCAGTAGTGGGGCCCTCGCAGGACAGGGGGCTCCCTACGAGCAGTACTTC.

The chain recombines TRBV6-5 with TRBJ2-7, with a weak D call TRBD1 (6 bases). Trimming took off 2 bases at V and 6 bases at J, with 14 bases between the two ends. The CDR3 runs to 14 residues. Per the germline V gene, CDR1 is MNHEY and CDR2 is SVGAGI. CDR3 DNA sequence: TGTGCCAGCAGTTACAACAGGGCAACTGGCGAGCAGTACTTC. Protein sequence: CASSYNRATGEQYF.

The chain joins TRBV7-3 to TRBJ2-7, with TRBD2 as a possible D gene (5 bases). Deletions cut 5 bases from V and 5 bases from J, with 13 bases between. This CDR3 region has 13 residues. Germline lookup yields CDR1 SGHTA and CDR2 FQGTGA. The CDR3 coding sequence is TGTGCCAGCAGCACTCAGACCGGGGACGAGCAGTACTTC. Translation: CASSTQTGDEQYF. Supplemented by reference TRBV7-3 and TRBJ2-7, the full variable domain reads GAGVSQTPSNKVTEKGKYVELRCDPISGHTALYWYRQSLGQGPEFLIYFQGTGAADDSGLPNDRFFAVRPEGSVSTLKIQRTERGDSAVYLCASSTQTGDEQYFGPGTRLTVT.

This clone showed up just once. The chain employs TRBV6-6 and TRBJ2-3; 10 bases fit TRBD2. CDR1 and CDR2 from the germline V gene are MNHNY and SVGAGI (reference sequence). CDR3 length equals 16 residues. Trimming took 2 bases from V and 5 from J; bases not matched to a gene: 7. CDR3: CASSYPVASGGDTQYF. CDR3 DNA sequence: TGTGCCAGCAGTTACCCGGTCGCTAGCGGGGGAGATACGCAGTATTTT.

The chain employs TRBV7-9 and TRBJ2-3; D remains ambiguous. Trimming pared 1 base from V and 4 bases from J, leaving 15 bases between. The CDR3 extends over 16 amino acids. Germline V gene lookup returns CDR1 SEHNR and CDR2 FQNEAQ (reference sequence). CDR3 nucleotide sequence: TGTGCCAGCAGCTTAGGAGTCCAGCTGAGACCAGATACGCAGTATTTT. This sequence encodes CASSLGVQLRPDTQYF.

This chain connects TRBV7-3 to TRBJ1-6, with unresolved D. V lost 5 bases, J lost 7 bases, and 15 bases lay in between. The germline V gene encodes CDR1 SGHTA and CDR2 FQGTGA. The CDR3 is 15 amino acids. The CDR3 loop reads CASSLGIPGNSPLHF. The CDR3 DNA reads as TGTGCCAGCAGCCTGGGGATCCCGGGGAATTCACCCCTCCACTTT.

This clone was counted once. The genes are TRBV15 and TRBJ2-7; D uncertain. This CDR3 comprises 14 residues. Germline V gives CDR1 LNHNV, CDR2 YYDKDF (reference sequence). Deletions cut 1 base from V and 3 bases from J, with 10 bases between. DNA of the CDR3: TGTGCCACCAGCAGAGCCCCTCGGAGCTACGAGCAGTACTTC. This translates into CATSRAPRSYEQYF. Together with reference TRBV15 and TRBJ2-7, the CDR3 gives the full variable domain: DAMVIQNPRYQVTQFGKPVTLSCSQTLNHNVMYWYQQKSSQAPKLLFHYYDKDFNNEADTPDNFQSRRPNTSFCFLDIRSPGLGDTAMYLCATSRAPRSYEQYFGPGTRLTVT.

This CDR3 is CASSLGGANTGELFF. Written as DNA, the CDR3 is TGTGCCAGCAGCTTAGGGGGGGCGAACACCGGGGAGCTGTTTTTT. The chain uses TRBV11-3 and TRBJ2-2; the D gene is possibly TRBD2 (6 bases). Germline CDR1 SGHNT, CDR2 YENEEA. The length of the CDR3 is 15 residues. The V end lost 1 base, the J end lost 0 bases, and 6 bases lay between the germline ends. The entire variable domain, with the rest obtained from reference TRBV11-3 and TRBJ2-2, is as follows: EAGVVQSPRYKIIEKKQPVAFWCNPISGHNTLYWYLQNLGQGPELLIRYENEEAVDDSQLPKDRFSAERLKGVDSTLKIQPAELGDSAVYLCASSLGGANTGELFFGEGSRLTVL.